Listed here is a single T cell receptor (beta chain). It lacks a known antigen. Per-nucleotide qualities are absent, and no much larger clonotype sits a single base away. The germline V gene (reference sequence) supplies CDR1 LNHDA and CDR2 SQIVND. Its CDR3 holds 13 amino acids, cysteine through phenylalanine. Only the CDR3 DNA is retained, 39 bases long and in frame from the first base. After removal of 1 base from V and 6 bases from J, the junction retains 3 bases not matched to a gene. The data are from a study of cytomegalovirus exposure and HLA in healthy donors (dated by TCRdb to the late 2010s). Background for the entire study: An earlier analysis of fewer than 750 of the donors reported around 280 Gb of sequence data and 117 million unique TCR beta sequences obtained from around 170 million T cells. A later genetic analysis used genome-wide SNP genotypes for about three fifths of the roughly 700 donors, treating that subset as a discovery cohort. In the later analysis, no new phenotypic data were used to find candidate immune exposures; instead, reliance was placed on TCR beta sequences and their occurrence across donors. The study aimed to test whether signatures of past pathogen exposure could be identified by cataloging public T cell receptors. Among the roughly 410 genotyped donors, approximately 82% belonged to the genetic ancestry cluster associated with self-reported Caucasian donors. Roughly 300 gigabases of sequencing data and around 88 million unique TCR sequences made up an early release that covered approximately 650 HLA-typed donors. Along with the roughly 700-subject first cohort, a separate validation cohort of over a hundred different subjects was used. Both class I and class II loci were covered by HLA typing, at four-digit resolution. Because of strong linkage in the cohort, five DR-DQ haplotypes were treated as single units for association and clustering. In an earlier analysis of a few hundred of the donors, high-throughput TCR beta sequencing was used to judge whether each TCR beta V gene segment behaved as functional or pseudogenic. In a later analysis, previously published TCR beta repertoires from 666 donors were re-analyzed and high-resolution HLA genotyping was added so that TCR occurrence patterns could be studied. To predict cytomegalovirus infection status, the study combined high-throughput TCR immunosequencing, statistical association of individual TCRs with disease status, and machine learning. Donor age, sex, ethnicity and CMV serostatus were collected together with the repertoire data. The T cell repertoires of about 700 subjects were profiled by immunosequencing and related to cytomegalovirus serostatus. Among around 400 genotyped donors of the cohort, an average of around 250,000 unique TCR beta nucleotide sequences was sequenced per donor, of which about 18% were non-productive. All discovery cohort repertoires had been generated using a single sequencing platform. The number of donors typed differed by locus, with 629-630 for A, B, C, DRB1 and DQB1, approximately 500 for DQA1, over 600 for DPA1, and over 400 for DPB1.

On the study overall, not on this receptor specifically: The presence/absence analyses assumed that sequencing depth was roughly uniform across donors, and that assumption may not be true. This cohort had only TCR beta chains sequenced, and the lack of alpha or paired-chain data limited which features could be detected. The classifier was reported to diagnose cytomegalovirus status with high specificity and sensitivity in both the original and validation cohorts. A later genetic analysis associated a missense DCLRE1C variant with V-gene and J-gene trimming of TCR beta chains, and an independent cohort replicated the association. Because HLA typing was missing for some donors at each locus, association tests included only the typed subset. Because counts were too low, 15 to 20 rarely observed V segments, including chromosome 9 orphons, were left out of the earlier analysis of about 620 of the donors. The sequencing pipeline was judged likely to have produced a cluster of highly shared sequence variants as a technical artifact. When HLA alleles, especially DR and DQ, strongly co-occurred, attributing TCR associations to individual alleles was difficult. Linkage disequilibrium might explain the correlated functional status among segregating V segments, but an unknown experimental factor could not be excluded. In a later analysis, several top co-occurrence clusters were reported to appear linked to parvovirus B19, influenza, CMV and Epstein-Barr virus. The authors suggested that the approach could potentially be generalized to other disease states and immunological phenotypes. Three of the identified cytomegalovirus-associated TCR beta chains were confirmed in vitro to be specific for cytomegalovirus antigens. According to a later genetic analysis, donors in an Asian-associated ancestry cluster had fewer N-insertions in productive TCRs than the roughly 700-donor mean. An earlier analysis of approximately 500 of the donors showed that most TCR beta V segments appeared in productive rearrangements either about 87% or about 30% of the time, which broadly matched IMGT annotations. Across donors, most TCR sequences were observed very rarely, whereas some public TCRs were present in many individuals. At a false discovery rate of 0.05, a later analysis linked some 17,000 TCR beta sequences to specific HLA alleles. In a later analysis, most CMV-associated TCR beta chains were found to appear HLA-restricted, with HLA associations seemingly driven largely by CMV exposure. Some IMGT-functional V segments, including TRBV6-2 and TRBV6-3, could not be told apart with the 87-base-pair reads, so those segments were excluded. In the study, some 180 TCR beta chains were listed as associated with cytomegalovirus. The only immune exposure information available for the cohort was CMV serostatus. In a later analysis, HLA-associated TCR beta chains showed more clonal expansion and lower generation probabilities than non-associated chains that were equally common. A further reported finding was that TCR beta sequences accurately predicted the HLA-A and HLA-B alleles for most subjects in the first cohort. A later analysis found that TCR association rates varied across HLA loci, with DRB1 alleles showing the most associated TCRs and HLA-C alleles the fewest.

The cohort comprised approximately 700 healthy bone marrow donors. All cohort members were sampled while nominally healthy, although unrecorded immune exposures were likely present. The donor tested CMV seronegative and was one of the 352 seronegative cohort members. Every donor gave a peripheral blood sample, and the peripheral blood mononuclear cells from that sample were used for TCR beta sequencing. Genomic DNA extraction from the blood cell samples was performed with the Qiagen DNeasy Blood Extraction Kit. Receptors were amplified or captured by the immunoSEQ multiplex PCR assay. A mixture of 60 forward primers for TCR Vbeta segments and 13 reverse primers for TCR Jbeta segments was used in the multiplex PCR. The CDR3 region of rearranged TCR beta genes was amplified from genomic DNA with a multiplex PCR assay. The Illumina HiSeq System was used to sequence the amplified TCR beta libraries as 87-base-pair reads. The source study handled its data this way. A later analysis tallied some 79 million unique TCR beta chains across the 700 or so repertoires, and some 12 million of those chains were shared by two or more donors. Raw reads were error-corrected and collapsed into unique sequences with a nearest-neighbor algorithm that merged closely related sequences to remove PCR and sequencing errors. CDR3 sequences were aligned to IMGT reference sequences to assign V, D and J gene segments. For a sequence to be retained, a match of at least six nucleotides to both a V gene segment and a J gene segment was required. Rearrangements were classified as productive when the CDR3 lacked stop codons and remained in frame with V and J, and all other rearrangements were classified as non-productive. CDR3 was defined according to IMGT convention as the region running from the second conserved V-encoded cysteine to the conserved J-encoded phenylalanine. In an earlier analysis of some 550 of the donors, sequences lacking an unambiguous match to a single V gene segment were excluded. An earlier analysis of several hundred of the donors classified V segments as functional when productive rearrangements were above 56.7% and as segregating when the standard deviation between donors was above 5%. To diagnose cytomegalovirus status from the catalog of TCR beta chain sequences, a statistical classification framework was built. V and J gene assignment, in a later analysis, came from comparing TCR nucleotide sequences with IMGT/GENE-DB human TR gene sequences. A later analysis assigned CDR3 sequences and most-parsimonious VDJ recombination scenarios with the TCRdist pipeline. In a later analysis, each TCR beta chain was defined by its CDR3 amino acid sequence together with its V-gene family, and reads without a unique V-gene family were excluded. In a later analysis, 450 to 600 highly shared, low-generation-probability nucleotide sequences were removed to address suspected cross-contamination and a sequencing artifact. For each public chain, a later analysis derived a clonal expansion index from normalized ranks of inferred template counts within each repertoire. A later analysis computed generation probabilities with a VDJ recombination model fitted to out-of-frame rearrangements, and checked the results against IGoR. A later analysis scored TCR-TCR, TCR-HLA and TCR-CMV co-occurrence with hypergeometric tests, applying a repertoire-size bias correction to TCR pairs. False discovery rates were estimated in a later analysis by permuting HLA or CMV assignments 20 times. In a later analysis, co-occurring TCRs were grouped with DBSCAN, and TCRdist sequence similarity was added when clustering was performed within HLA-allele-positive subsets. For co-occurrence clustering, repertoires with fewer than 30,000 or more than 120,000 public chains were excluded, along with about five repertoires with anomalous nucleotide sharing. TCRdb retrieved this table from immuneACCESS and kept in-frame rearrangements only. Not all clones are present; in checked studies, unresolved V genes account for under half, and no reason is known for the remainder. The V and J calls and clone size come from that table; D and trimming were worked out from the DNA. The table for this sample lists fewer than 100,000 clones; around 73% of them were counted only once. Clones ranked in the top ten supply roughly 1.2% of the sample.

This sequence uses TRBV19 and TRBJ2-7, with 7 bases aligning to TRBD2. The sequence was obtained from a female donor in good health and CMV-seronegative. The sequencing input was PBMCs. CDR3 reads: CASSIGEGTEQYF. The DNA reads TGTGCCAGTAGTATAGGGGAGGGAACCGAGCAGTACTTC.